The rows below give T cell receptor beta chains drawn from one sample of a study of read filtering for tumor transcriptome and immune sequencing. One entry per CDR3 protein results from TCRdb running MiXCR on the reads. The sample lists around 130,000 distinct CDR3 sequences; roughly an eighth were seen once. The sequenced sample was a population of CD138-negative cells sorted from bone marrow. These receptors were collected from a donor at least 40 years old with multiple myeloma. CDR3s include the opening cysteine and the closing phenylalanine or tryptophan. Fields, in order: V gene, clone size, D gene, CDR3 length, J gene, CDR3 protein, CDR3 DNA. A D gene is named only where the DNA matches it firmly. Not all rows give a size; the values are once, few, many and, for expanded clones, a class.

TRBV6-6	many	TRBD1	15	TRBJ2-3	CASSYWDRGTDTQYF	TGTGCCAGCAGTTACTGGGACAGGGGCACAGATACGCAGTATTTT
TRBV24-1	.	.	11	TRBJ2-1	CATYAKKEQSF	TGTGCCACCTACGCCAAGAAGGAGCAGTCCTTC
TRBV6-1	.	.	16	TRBJ2-6	CGSSETPAVGANVLTF	TGTGGCAGCAGTGAGACTCCCGCTGTAGGGGCCAACGTCCTGACTTTC
TRBV30	many	TRBD2	15	TRBJ2-5	CAWSWTSGSSETQYF	TGTGCCTGGAGTTGGACTAGCGGGAGCTCAGAGACCCAGTACTTC
TRBV5-6	many	.	16	TRBJ2-7	CASSPLVGERAYEQYF	TGTGCCAGCAGCCCTCTGGTTGGAGAGCGGGCCTACGAGCAGTACTTC
TRBV6-1	.	TRBD2	15	TRBJ2-1	CATVKTSGRFNEQFF	TGTGCCACAGTGAAGACTAGCGGGAGATTCAATGAGCAGTTCTTC
TRBV5-5	many	TRBD1	14	TRBJ2-3	CASSLGPGGDTQYF	TGTGCCAGCAGCTTAGGGCCAGGGGGAGATACGCAGTATTTT
TRBV10-3	many	TRBD1	14	TRBJ2-1	CAITTGEPYNEQFF	TGTGCCATCACTACAGGGGAACCCTACAATGAGCAGTTCTTC
TRBV28	many	.	11	TRBJ2-7	CASSFYEEQYF	TGTGCCAGCAGTTTCTACGAAGAGCAGTACTTT
TRBV24-1	many	.	16	TRBJ2-1	CATSDQQGRDYNEQFF	TGTGCCACCAGTGATCAACAGGGTAGGGACTACAATGAGCAGTTCTTC
TRBV11-2	once	.	13	TRBJ2-3	CASSLIVPETQYF	TGTGCCAGCAGCTTAATAGTCCCAGAAACGCAGTATTTC
TRBV4-1	many	TRBD1	16	TRBJ2-3	CASSHTQGSPTDTQYF	TGCGCCAGCAGCCACACACAGGGGTCCCCCACAGATACGCAGTATTTT
TRBV10-3	many	TRBD2	12	TRBJ2-1	CAIGPSGPTQFF	TGTGCCATCGGTCCTAGCGGGCCCACGCAGTTCTTC
TRBV6-1	many	.	15	TRBJ1-5	CASSERGVIPGTQHF	TGTGCCAGCAGTGAACGGGGTGTCATCCCGGGGACCCAGCATTTT
TRBV2	many	TRBD2	18	TRBJ2-7	CASSTSDKGAGHPYEQYF	TGTGCCAGCAGTACTAGCGATAAGGGAGCGGGTCACCCCTACGAGCAGTACTTC
TRBV3-1	many	TRBD2	16	TRBJ2-3	CASSQTSGLVGDTQYF	TGTGCCAGCAGCCAGACTAGCGGCCTGGTCGGAGATACGCAGTATTTT
TRBV29-1	few	.	13	TRBJ2-7	CSVAVGGVYEQYF	TGCAGCGTCGCCGTAGGGGGTGTCTACGAGCAGTACTTC
TRBV27	many	TRBD1	16	TRBJ2-2	CASRRWDRGVTGELFF	TGTGCCAGCAGGCGTTGGGACAGGGGAGTGACCGGGGAGCTGTTTTTT
TRBV9	many	.	12	TRBJ2-3	CASGPRTDTQYF	TGTGCCAGCGGCCCACGCACAGATACGCAGTATTTT
TRBV4-3	many	.	15	TRBJ2-7	CASSQGQTTSYEQYF	TGCGCCAGCAGCCAAGGACAGACTACATCCTACGAGCAGTACTTC
TRBV21-1	.	.	16	TRBJ1-5	CASSKALRFSNQPQHF	TGTGCCAGCAGCAAAGCCCTTCGCTTTAGCAATCAGCCCCAGCATTTT
TRBV10-3	many	TRBD2	14	TRBJ2-5	CAISEVAGEETQYF	TGTGCCATCAGTGAGGTAGCGGGAGAAGAGACCCAGTACTTC
TRBV19	.	.	16	TRBJ2-1	CASSSRGVQYYNEQFF	TGTGCCAGTAGTTCCCGGGGCGTCCAGTACTACAATGAGCAGTTCTTC
TRBV27	many	.	13	TRBJ1-5	CASSSKHNQPQHF	TGTGCCAGCAGTTCCAAGCATAATCAGCCCCAGCATTTT
TRBV11-2	few	TRBD2	17	TRBJ2-1	CASSSRTSGRSRNEQFF	TGTGCCAGCAGCTCTCGGACTAGCGGGAGATCTAGAAATGAGCAGTTCTTC
TRBV7-9	few	.	15	TRBJ1-4	CASSLVFGQDEKLFF	TGTGCCAGCAGCTTAGTTTTCGGGCAAGATGAAAAACTGTTTTTT
TRBV7-3	many	TRBD1	17	TRBJ1-2	CASSLTGTGGMNYGYTF	TGTGCCAGCAGCCTTACCGGGACAGGGGGGATGAACTATGGCTACACCTTC
TRBV7-9	many	TRBD2	15	TRBJ2-1	CASSSTGGSYNEQFF	TGTGCCAGCAGCTCAACGGGAGGCTCCTACAATGAGCAGTTCTTC
TRBV19	many	.	13	TRBJ1-1	CASSIDGDTEAFF	TGTGCCAGTAGTATCGACGGAGACACTGAAGCTTTCTTT
TRBV7-2	few	TRBD2	15	TRBJ2-1	CASRLLAGGRNEQFF	TGTGCCAGCAGGCTCTTAGCGGGAGGCCGAAATGAGCAGTTCTTC
TRBV18	once	.	16	TRBJ2-5	CVSSPRSRTEQETQYF	TGTGTCAGCTCACCCAGAAGTCGGACGGAGCAAGAGACCCAGTACTTC
TRBV6-5	many	.	16	TRBJ2-1	CASSQEPSGPYNEQFF	TGTGCCAGCAGTCAGGAGCCCAGCGGGCCTTACAATGAGCAGTTCTTC
TRBV25-1	.	TRBD2	13	TRBJ2-1	CASSGTSHNEQFF	TGTGCCAGCAGTGGGACTAGCCACAATGAGCAGTTCTTC
TRBV12-3/TRBV12-4	many	.	11	TRBJ2-7	CASSRMLEQYF	TGTGCCAGCAGCCGAATGCTCGAGCAGTACTTC
TRBV19	.	TRBD1	18	TRBJ1-3	CASSPGTGSRKAGNTIYF	TGTGCCAGTAGCCCCGGGACAGGGTCTAGGAAGGCTGGAAACACCATATATTTT
TRBV5-1	many	.	13	TRBJ1-1	CASSFGSSTEAFF	TGCGCCAGCAGCTTCGGGTCGAGCACTGAAGCTTTCTTT
TRBV20-1	many	.	15	TRBJ2-5	CSASRPSRKEETQYF	TGCAGTGCTTCCCGCCCGTCCAGGAAAGAAGAGACCCAGTACTTC
TRBV24-1	many	.	12	TRBJ2-5	CATSDLQGIQYF	TGTGCCACCAGTGACCTGCAGGGAATCCAGTACTTC
TRBV3-1	few	.	16	TRBJ2-2	CASSRDRPANTGELFF	TGTGCCAGCAGTCGTGACAGGCCAGCGAACACCGGGGAGCTGTTTTTT
TRBV11-2	few	.	14	TRBJ1-4	CASSASPTNEKLFF	TGTGCCAGCAGCGCCTCCCCAACTAATGAAAAACTGTTTTTT
TRBV3-1	many	.	15	TRBJ2-3	CASSQDPVWSNTQYF	TGTGCCAGCAGCCAAGATCCAGTCTGGTCGAATACGCAGTATTTT
TRBV4-1	many	.	14	TRBJ1-1	CASSLRVLDTEAFF	TGCGCCAGCAGCCTCAGGGTATTGGACACTGAAGCTTTCTTT
TRBV29-1	many	TRBD1	15	TRBJ1-1	CSVGELRTGRTEAFF	TGCAGCGTTGGGGAACTCCGGACAGGGAGGACTGAAGCTTTCTTT
TRBV6-1	many	TRBD1	18	TRBJ1-1	CASSAGTGLGNMNTEAFF	TGTGCCAGCAGTGCCGGGACAGGGTTGGGGAACATGAACACTGAAGCTTTCTTT
TRBV4-2	many	.	18	TRBJ1-2	CASSQVGGAGTPNYGYTF	TGTGCCAGCAGCCAAGTGGGAGGTGCCGGGACACCCAACTATGGCTACACCTTC
TRBV6-5	many	.	15	TRBJ1-1	CASRYGVPLNTEAFF	TGTGCCAGCCGTTATGGGGTCCCCCTGAACACTGAAGCTTTCTTT